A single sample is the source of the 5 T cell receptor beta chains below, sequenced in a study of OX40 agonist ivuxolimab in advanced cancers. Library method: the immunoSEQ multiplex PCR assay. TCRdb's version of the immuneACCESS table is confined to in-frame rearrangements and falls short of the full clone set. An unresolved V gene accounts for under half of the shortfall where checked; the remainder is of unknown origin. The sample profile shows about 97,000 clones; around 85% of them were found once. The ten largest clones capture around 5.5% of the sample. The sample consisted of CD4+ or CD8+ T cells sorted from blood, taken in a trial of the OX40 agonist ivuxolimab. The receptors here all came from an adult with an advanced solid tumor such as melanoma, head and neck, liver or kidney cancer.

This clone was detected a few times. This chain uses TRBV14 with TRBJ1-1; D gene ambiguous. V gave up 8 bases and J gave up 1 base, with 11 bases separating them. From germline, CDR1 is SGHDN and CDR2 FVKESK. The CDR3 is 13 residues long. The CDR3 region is CASARSGNTEAFF. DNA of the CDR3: TGTGCCAGCGCCCGTTCGGGGAACACTGAAGCTTTCTTT. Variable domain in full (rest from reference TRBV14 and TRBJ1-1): EAGVTQFPSHSVIEKGQTVTLRCDPISGHDNLYWYRRVMGKEIKFLLHFVKESKQDESGMPNNRFLAERTGGTYSTLKVQPAELEDSGVYFCASARSGNTEAFFGQGTRLTVV.

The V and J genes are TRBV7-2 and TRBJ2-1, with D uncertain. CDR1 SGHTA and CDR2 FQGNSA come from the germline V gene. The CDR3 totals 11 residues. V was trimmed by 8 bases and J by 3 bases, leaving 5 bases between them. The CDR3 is CASLNYNEQFF. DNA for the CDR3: TGTGCCAGCTTAAACTACAATGAGCAGTTCTTC.

CDR3 region: CASSGSYNSPLHF. In DNA form, the CDR3 reads TGTGCCAGTAGTGGCTCCTATAATTCACCCCTCCACTTT. The chain has TRBV19 and TRBJ1-6, with D unclear. V was trimmed by 5 bases and J by 0 bases, leaving 2 bases between them. The germline gives CDR1 LNHDA, CDR2 SQIVND (reference sequence). The CDR3 spans 13 residues.

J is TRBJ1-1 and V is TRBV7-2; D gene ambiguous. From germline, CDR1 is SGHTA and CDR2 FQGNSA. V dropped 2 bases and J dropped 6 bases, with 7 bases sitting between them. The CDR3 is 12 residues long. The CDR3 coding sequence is TGTGCCAGCAGCTTAAGAGCGGCTGAAGCTTTCTTT. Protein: CASSLRAAEAFF.

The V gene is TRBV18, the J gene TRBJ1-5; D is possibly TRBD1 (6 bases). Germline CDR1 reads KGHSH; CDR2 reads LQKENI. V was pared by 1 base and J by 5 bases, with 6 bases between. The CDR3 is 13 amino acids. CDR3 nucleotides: TGTGCCAGCTCACCACACAGGGATCAGCCCCAGCATTTT. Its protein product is CASSPHRDQPQHF.